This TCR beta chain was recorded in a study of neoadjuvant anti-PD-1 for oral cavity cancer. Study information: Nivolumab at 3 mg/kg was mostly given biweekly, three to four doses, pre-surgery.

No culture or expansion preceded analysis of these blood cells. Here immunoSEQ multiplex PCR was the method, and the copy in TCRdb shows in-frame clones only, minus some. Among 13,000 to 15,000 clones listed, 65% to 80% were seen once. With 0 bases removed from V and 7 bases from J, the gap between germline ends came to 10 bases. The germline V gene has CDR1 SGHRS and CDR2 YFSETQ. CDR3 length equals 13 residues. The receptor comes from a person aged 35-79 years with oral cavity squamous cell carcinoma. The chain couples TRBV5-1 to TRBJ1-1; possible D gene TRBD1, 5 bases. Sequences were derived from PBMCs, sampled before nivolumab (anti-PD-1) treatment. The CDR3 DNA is TGCGCCAGCAGCTTGGTAGGGGATCATGAAGCTTTCTTT. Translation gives CASSLVGDHEAFF.